Listed below are T cell receptor beta chains from one sample, sequenced in a study of beta chain features in type 1 diabetes. The method was immunoSEQ multiplex PCR; TCRdb's version includes in-frame clones alone and lacks a portion of them. This sample has some 160,000 clones; around 9% occur once, and the top ten carry around 0.7%. The sample consisted of central memory CD4+ T cells from blood. These receptors were obtained from a woman under 40 with type 1 diabetes. CDR3s include the opening cysteine and the closing phenylalanine or tryptophan. A D gene is named only where the DNA matches it firmly. The size field is filled for only some rows; it gives once, few, many or a size class.

NA,TRBJ2-7,TRBD2,TRBV28,TGTGCCAGCAGTCCAGGAGCGGGAGGGTGGAACGAGCAGTACTTC,CASSPGAGGWNEQYF
NA,TRBJ2-5,TRBD2,TRBV7-8,TGTGCCAGCAGCTTAGCGATAGCGGGATCCCGTTTTTGGGAGACCCAGTACTTC,CASSLAIAGSRFWETQYF
NA,TRBJ2-1,NA,TRBV28,TGTGCCAGCAGTTTATCCCCGGGTACGGATAATGAGCAGTTCTTC,CASSLSPGTDNEQFF
NA,TRBJ1-2,NA,TRBV2,TGTGCCAGCGTCCGGGGGACCTCTAACTATGGCTACACCTTC,CASVRGTSNYGYTF
NA,TRBJ2-1,NA,TRBV7-2,TGTGCCAGCCTGTCGGGACTCACCTACAATGAGCAGTTCTTC,CASLSGLTYNEQFF
few,TRBJ2-1,NA,TRBV19,TGTGCCAGTGTCCCGCGGCAGTCTAGCGACTACAATGAGCAGTTCTTC,CASVPRQSSDYNEQFF
few,TRBJ2-7,NA,TRBV27,TGTGCCAGCAGTTCCTTGGCAGGCTACGAGCAGTACTTC,CASSSLAGYEQYF
few,TRBJ2-1,NA,TRBV9,TGTGCCAGCAGCGCGCCGAGGGGAGGAGATGGGGGGTTTCAACACAATGAGCAGTTCTTC,CASSAPRGGDGGFQHNEQFF
few,TRBJ1-5,TRBD1,TRBV30,TGTGCCTGGACCCGACAGGGGGGTAATCAGCCCCAGCATTTT,CAWTRQGGNQPQHF
NA,TRBJ2-1,TRBD2,TRBV5-4,TGTGCCAGCAGCTTGGGATTAGCGGGGTTATCCTACAATGAGCAGTTCTTC,CASSLGLAGLSYNEQFF
few,TRBJ1-1,TRBD1,TRBV27,TGTGCCAGCAGTTTCTCCGGGACAGGGGGCGGTACTGAAGCTTTCTTT,CASSFSGTGGGTEAFF
NA,TRBJ2-7,TRBD2,TRBV6-5,TGTGCCAGCAGTTACGTCGCTAGCGGGAGGCGGGAGCAGTACTTC,CASSYVASGRREQYF
few,TRBJ2-3,TRBD1,TRBV5-6,TGTGCCAGCAAGGTAGGGACAGCCACAGATACGCAGTATTTT,CASKVGTATDTQYF
many,TRBJ2-2,NA,TRBV11-2,TGTGCCAGCAGCTTCAACAGGGAAACCGGGGAGCTGTTTTTT,CASSFNRETGELFF
NA,TRBJ2-2,TRBD2,TRBV9,TGTGCCAGCAGCGTAGTTCGGGAGGCCGGGGAGCTGTTTTTT,CASSVVREAGELFF
few,TRBJ2-3,NA,TRBV5-8,TGTGCCAGCAGCCGAACAGGGACAGATACGCAGTATTTT,CASSRTGTDTQYF
few,TRBJ2-4,NA,TRBV4-2,TGTGCCAGCAGCCCCGGGGGATCTGCCAAAAACATTCAGTACTTC,CASSPGGSAKNIQYF
few,TRBJ2-6,NA,TRBV5-1,TGCGCCAGCAGCTTCTCAGGGACTGGGGCCAACGTCCTGACTTTC,CASSFSGTGANVLTF
few,TRBJ2-5,NA,TRBV5-1,TGCGCCAGCAGCAGAGCCGGCCAAGAGACCCAGTACTTC,CASSRAGQETQYF
NA,TRBJ2-1,NA,TRBV7-8,TGTGCCAGCAGTTCGCGGACAGGGAGGGCGAATGAGCAGTTCTTC,CASSSRTGRANEQFF
NA,TRBJ2-7,NA,TRBV29-1,TGCAGCGTTGAAGATGGAGGAAAGCAGTACTTC,CSVEDGGKQYF
few,TRBJ2-3,TRBD2,TRBV7-8,TGTGCCAGCAGCTTTCGCCTTGGGGGGGCAGATACGCAGTATTTT,CASSFRLGGADTQYF
NA,TRBJ2-7,TRBD2,TRBV10-3,TGTGCCATCAGTGAGAGCGGGGGAAGCTCCTACGAGCAGTACTTC,CAISESGGSSYEQYF